This T cell receptor beta chain was recovered during a study of T cell repertoires in cytomegalovirus infection. Study-wide background: Well-studied HLA-B-restricted CMV epitopes were used in the study alongside recently identified HLA-C-restricted ones.

A word on this clonotype: Its antigen is not identified. Given the absence of the conserved phenylalanine or tryptophan at the CDR3 end, a read error is likely.

TCRdb recomputed calls from the reads with MiXCR, one row per CDR3 protein. The data show around 360,000 distinct CDR3 sequences, 34% seen once. The sample consisted of cultured PBMCs, taken from culture after CMV antigen stimulation. This sequence was found in a human donor in good health (CMV status not recorded). Some clones in this sample may be carry-over from other donors' samples.

CDR3 nucleotide sequence: TGCGCCAGCAGTCAATCGGAGGTCAGGGGAAATTCACCCCTCCACTTA. This gives the protein CASSQSEVRGNSPLHL. This chain joins TRBV23-1 and TRBJ1-6, with a possible D match to TRBD1 (6 bases). TRBV23-1 is placed among ORFs of uncertain function. The V end was cut by 0 bases, the J end by 7 bases, with 13 bases between. This CDR3 is 16 amino acids long.